The sequence of this TCR beta chain was determined in a study of early stage breast cancer tumors. General study results and limits: Tumors had 2 to 3-fold higher T cell density and higher clonality than adjacent normal breast tissue. Enriched TCRB sequences shared across patients were mostly commonly generated sequences.

V was clipped by 8 bases and J by 5 bases; unmatched bases: 9. Germline values: CDR1 MNHEY, CDR2 SVGAGI. This CDR3 comprises 14 residues. The data were produced by immunoSEQ multiplex PCR, yet TCRdb's version contains in-frame clones alone and is incomplete. The table lists more than 20,000 clones, roughly 76% of them singletons, with around a quarter in the top ten. This clone is large (0.1 to 1%) within its sample. What it recognizes is unknown. Sequences were obtained from blood. The sequence derives from a person aged 55 to 75 with breast cancer. The chain is built from TRBV6-5 and TRBJ2-3; 8 bases map to TRBD1. The CDR3 sequence is CASQPRGLIDTQYF. DNA of the CDR3: TGTGCCAGCCAACCCAGGGGGCTTATAGATACGCAGTATTTT.